The clone carrying this T cell receptor beta chain has a single count. Its matching antigen is unknown. In the PCR, 60 Vbeta and 13 Jbeta primers were used. Profiled with immunoSEQ multiplex PCR; TCRdb holds only in-frame clones, not every one. The sample includes over 150,000 clones, about 78% of them seen just once. The sample is drawn from a study of cytomegalovirus exposure and HLA in healthy donors. Notes on the study in general: Upon later analysis, HLA-associated TCR beta chains proved more clonally expanded than other, equally common chains. It has been reported that TCR beta sequences accurately predicted the HLA-A and HLA-B alleles of most subjects.

Germline V gene data show CDR1 as SGHAT and CDR2 as FQNNGV. The CDR3 length is 15 residues. The V gene end was trimmed by 5 bases and the J gene end by 3 bases; junction bases not matched to a gene: 7. This receptor was obtained from a woman younger than 45 in good health and CMV-seronegative. The specimen sequenced was PBMCs. The genes are TRBV11-2 and TRBJ1-5; 7 bases match TRBD1. CDR3 in DNA: TGTGCCAGCAGCCAGGGGGGACACTACAATCAGCCCCAGCATTTT. Protein sequence: CASSQGGHYNQPQHF.